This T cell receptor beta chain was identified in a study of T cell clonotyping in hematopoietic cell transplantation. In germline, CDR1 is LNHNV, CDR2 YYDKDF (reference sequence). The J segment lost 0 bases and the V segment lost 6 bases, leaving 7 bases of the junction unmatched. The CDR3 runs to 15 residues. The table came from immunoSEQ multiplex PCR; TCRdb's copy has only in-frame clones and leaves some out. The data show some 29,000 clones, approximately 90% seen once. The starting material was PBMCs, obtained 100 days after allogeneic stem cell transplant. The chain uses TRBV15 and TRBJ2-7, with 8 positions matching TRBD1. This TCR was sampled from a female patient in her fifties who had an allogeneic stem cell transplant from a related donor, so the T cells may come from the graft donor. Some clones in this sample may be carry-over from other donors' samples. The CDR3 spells CATRTGDTSSYEQYF. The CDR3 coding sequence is TGTGCCACCAGGACAGGGGATACAAGCTCCTACGAGCAGTACTTC.